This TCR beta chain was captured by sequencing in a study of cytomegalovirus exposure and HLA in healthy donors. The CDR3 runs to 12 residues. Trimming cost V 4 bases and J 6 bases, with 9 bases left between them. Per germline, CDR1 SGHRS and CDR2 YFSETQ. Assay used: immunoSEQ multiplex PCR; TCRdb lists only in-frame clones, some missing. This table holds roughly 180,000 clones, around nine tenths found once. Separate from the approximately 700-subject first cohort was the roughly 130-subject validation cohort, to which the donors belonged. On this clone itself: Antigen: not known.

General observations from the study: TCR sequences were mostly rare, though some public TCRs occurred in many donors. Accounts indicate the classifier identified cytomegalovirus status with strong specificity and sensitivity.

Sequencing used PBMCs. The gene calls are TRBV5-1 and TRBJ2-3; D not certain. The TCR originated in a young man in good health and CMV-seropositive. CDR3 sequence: CASSVNGDTQYF. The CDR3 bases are TGCGCCAGCAGCGTGAATGGGGATACGCAGTATTTT.